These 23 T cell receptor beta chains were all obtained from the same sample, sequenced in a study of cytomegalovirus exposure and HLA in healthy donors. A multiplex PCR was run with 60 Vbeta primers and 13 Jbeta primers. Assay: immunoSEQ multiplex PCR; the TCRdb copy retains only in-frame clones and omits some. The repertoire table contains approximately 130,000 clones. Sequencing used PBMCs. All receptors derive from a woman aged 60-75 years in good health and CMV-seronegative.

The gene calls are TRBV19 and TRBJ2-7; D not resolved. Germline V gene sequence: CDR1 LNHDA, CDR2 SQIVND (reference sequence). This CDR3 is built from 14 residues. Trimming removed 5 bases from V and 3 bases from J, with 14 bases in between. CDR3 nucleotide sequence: TGTGCCAGTAGTCCCAAGACGCGGTTCTACGAGCAGTACTTC. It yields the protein CASSPKTRFYEQYF.

The DNA for the CDR3 is TGTGCCAGCAGCTTAGAGATAGCGGTATCCGAGGGCTACACCTTC. Residues: CASSLEIAVSEGYTF. The V gene is TRBV7-9, the J gene TRBJ1-2; unclear D gene. Germline CDR1 SEHNR, CDR2 FQNEAQ (reference sequence). The V end was cut by 1 base, the J end by 8 bases, with 17 bases between. The CDR3 length is 15 residues.

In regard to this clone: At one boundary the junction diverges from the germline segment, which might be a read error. CDR3 loop: CASSPTQNIEAFF. CDR3 in DNA: TGTGCCAGCAGTCCGACACAGAACATTGAAGCTTTCTTT. This chain uses TRBV6-5 with TRBJ1-1; D not certain. Looked up from germline, CDR1 is MNHEY and CDR2 is SVGAGI. The CDR3 totals 13 residues.

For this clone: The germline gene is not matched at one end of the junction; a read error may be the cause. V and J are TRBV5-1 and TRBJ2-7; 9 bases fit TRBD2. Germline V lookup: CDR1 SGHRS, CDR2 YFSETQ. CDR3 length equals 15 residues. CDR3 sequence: CASSLVAGVSYGQYF. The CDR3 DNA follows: TGCGCCAGCAGCTTAGTAGCGGGGGTATCTTACGGGCAGTACTTC.

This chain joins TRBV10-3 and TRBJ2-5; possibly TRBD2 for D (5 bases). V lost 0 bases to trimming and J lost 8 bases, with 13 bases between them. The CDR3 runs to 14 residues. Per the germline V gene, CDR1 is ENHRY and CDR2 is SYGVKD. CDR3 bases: TGTGCCATCAGTGAGTCGGGAGAGAAAGGAACCCAGTACTTC. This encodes CAISESGEKGTQYF.

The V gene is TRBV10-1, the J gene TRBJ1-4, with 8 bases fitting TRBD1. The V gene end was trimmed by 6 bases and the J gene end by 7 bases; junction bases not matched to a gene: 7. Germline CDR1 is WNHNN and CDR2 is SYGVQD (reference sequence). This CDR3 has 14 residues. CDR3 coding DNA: TGCGCCAGCAGCGGGGGACAGGACGCTGAAAAACTGTTTTTT. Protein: CASSGGQDAEKLFF.

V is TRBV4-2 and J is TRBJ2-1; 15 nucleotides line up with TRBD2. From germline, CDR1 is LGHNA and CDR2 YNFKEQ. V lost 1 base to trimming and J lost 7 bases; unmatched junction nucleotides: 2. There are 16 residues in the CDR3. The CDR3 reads CASSQAGTSGRNEQFF. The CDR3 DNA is TGTGCCAGCAGCCAAGCCGGGACTAGCGGGAGGAATGAGCAGTTCTTC.

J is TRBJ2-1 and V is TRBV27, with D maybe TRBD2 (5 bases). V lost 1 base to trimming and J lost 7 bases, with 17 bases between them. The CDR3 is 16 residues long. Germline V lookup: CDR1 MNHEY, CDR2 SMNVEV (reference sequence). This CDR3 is CASSLFLGLARNEQFF. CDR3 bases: TGTGCCAGCAGTTTATTCCTAGGGCTAGCTAGGAATGAGCAGTTCTTC.

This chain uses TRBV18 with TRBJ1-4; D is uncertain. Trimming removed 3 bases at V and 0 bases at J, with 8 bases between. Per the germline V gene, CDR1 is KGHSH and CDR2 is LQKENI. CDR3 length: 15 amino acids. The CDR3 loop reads CASSPPGATNEKLFF. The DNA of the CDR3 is TGTGCCAGCTCACCCCCAGGTGCAACTAATGAAAAACTGTTTTTT.

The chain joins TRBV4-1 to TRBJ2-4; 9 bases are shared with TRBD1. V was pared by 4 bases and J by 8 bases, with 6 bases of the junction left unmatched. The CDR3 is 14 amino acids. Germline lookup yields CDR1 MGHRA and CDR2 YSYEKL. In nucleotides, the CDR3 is TGCGCCAGCAGCCCCCGGGACAGGGATGACATTCAGTACTTC. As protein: CASSPRDRDDIQYF.

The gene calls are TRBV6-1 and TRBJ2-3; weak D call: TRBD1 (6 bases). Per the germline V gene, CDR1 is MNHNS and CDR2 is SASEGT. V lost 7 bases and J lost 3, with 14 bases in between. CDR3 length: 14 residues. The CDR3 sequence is CASIPGVLTDTQYF. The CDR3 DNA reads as TGTGCCAGCATCCCAGGGGTCCTTACAGATACGCAGTATTTT.

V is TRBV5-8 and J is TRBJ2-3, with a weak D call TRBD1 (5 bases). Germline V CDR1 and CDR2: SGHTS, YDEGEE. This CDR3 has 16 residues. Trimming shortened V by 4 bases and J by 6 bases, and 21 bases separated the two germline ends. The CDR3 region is CASSPPRGPRRDTQYF. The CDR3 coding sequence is TGTGCCAGCAGCCCACCAAGGGGCCCTCGGCGGGATACGCAGTATTTT.

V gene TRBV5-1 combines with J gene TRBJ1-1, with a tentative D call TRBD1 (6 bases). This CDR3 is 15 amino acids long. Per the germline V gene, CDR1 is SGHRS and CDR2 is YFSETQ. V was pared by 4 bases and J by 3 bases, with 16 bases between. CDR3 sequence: CASSGGGPGDTEAFF. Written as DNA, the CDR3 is TGCGCCAGCAGCGGGGGGGGGCCGGGCGACACTGAAGCTTTCTTT.

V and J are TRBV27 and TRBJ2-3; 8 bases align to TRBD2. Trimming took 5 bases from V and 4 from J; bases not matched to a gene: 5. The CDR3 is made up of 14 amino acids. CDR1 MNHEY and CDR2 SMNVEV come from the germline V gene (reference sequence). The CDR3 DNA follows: TGTGCCAGCAGTGCCGCGGGGGGTGCAGATACGCAGTATTTT. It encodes CASSAAGGADTQYF.

The DNA for the CDR3 is TGTGCCATCAGTGCGCAGGAGGACACCGGGGAGCTGTTTTTT. This sequence encodes CAISAQEDTGELFF. V gene TRBV10-3 combines with J gene TRBJ2-2; possibly TRBD2 for D (5 bases). The CDR3 runs to 14 residues. CDR1 and CDR2 (germline): ENHRY, SYGVKD. V gave up 4 bases and J gave up 3 bases, with 9 bases separating them.

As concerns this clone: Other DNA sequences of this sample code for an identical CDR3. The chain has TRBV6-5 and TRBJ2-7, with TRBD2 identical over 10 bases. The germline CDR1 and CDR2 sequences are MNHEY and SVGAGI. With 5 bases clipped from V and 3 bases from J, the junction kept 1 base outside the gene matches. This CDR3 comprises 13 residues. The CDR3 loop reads CASSRTSGYEQYF. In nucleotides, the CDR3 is TGTGCCAGCAGTAGGACTAGCGGCTACGAGCAGTACTTC.

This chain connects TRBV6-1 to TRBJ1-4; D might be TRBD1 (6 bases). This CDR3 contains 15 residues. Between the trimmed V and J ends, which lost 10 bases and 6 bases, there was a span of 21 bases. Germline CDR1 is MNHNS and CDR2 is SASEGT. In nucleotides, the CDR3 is TGTGCCACCCGACAGGCCGTTTTGAGCCATGAAAAACTGTTTTTT. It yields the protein CATRQAVLSHEKLFF.

The CDR3 nucleotides read TGTGCCAGCCGGGACAGGGACTACGAGCAGTACTTC. This gives the protein CASRDRDYEQYF. V usage is TRBV19 and J usage is TRBJ2-7; 9 bases fit TRBD1. Germline loops: CDR1 LNHDA, CDR2 SQIVND (reference sequence). This CDR3 contains 12 residues. Unmatched junction bases numbered 3, after V lost 9 bases and J lost 3 bases.

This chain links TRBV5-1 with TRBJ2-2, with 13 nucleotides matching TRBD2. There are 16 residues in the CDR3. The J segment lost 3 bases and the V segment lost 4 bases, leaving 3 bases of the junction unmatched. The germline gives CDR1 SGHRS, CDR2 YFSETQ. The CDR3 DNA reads TGCGCCAGCAGCATGGGACTAGCGGGGTACACCGGGGAGCTGTTTTTT. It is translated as CASSMGLAGYTGELFF.

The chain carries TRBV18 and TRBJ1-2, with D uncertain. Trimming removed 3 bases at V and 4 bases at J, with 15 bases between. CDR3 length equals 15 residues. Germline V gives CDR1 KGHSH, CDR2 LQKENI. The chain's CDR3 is CASSPGREGSYGYTF. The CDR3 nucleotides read TGTGCCAGCTCACCCGGACGGGAGGGAAGCTATGGCTACACCTTC.

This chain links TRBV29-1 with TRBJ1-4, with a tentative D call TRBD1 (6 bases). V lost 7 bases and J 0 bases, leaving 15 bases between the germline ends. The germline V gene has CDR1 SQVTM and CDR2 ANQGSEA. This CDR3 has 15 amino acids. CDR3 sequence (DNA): TGCAGCGCCCGGGACACGGGCGCAACTAATGAAAAACTGTTTTTT. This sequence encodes CSARDTGATNEKLFF.

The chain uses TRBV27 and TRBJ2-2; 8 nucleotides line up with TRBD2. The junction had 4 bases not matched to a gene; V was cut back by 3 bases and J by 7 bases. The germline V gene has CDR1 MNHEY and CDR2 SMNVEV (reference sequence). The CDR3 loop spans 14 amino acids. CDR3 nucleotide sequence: TGTGCCAGCAGTTTGAAGCGGGGGTTCGGGGAGCTGTTTTTT. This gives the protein CASSLKRGFGELFF.

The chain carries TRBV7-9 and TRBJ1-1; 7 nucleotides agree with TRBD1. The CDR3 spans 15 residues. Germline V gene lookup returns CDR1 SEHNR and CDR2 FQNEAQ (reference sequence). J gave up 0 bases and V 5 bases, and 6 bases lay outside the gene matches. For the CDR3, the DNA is TGTGCCAGCAGCCTCGACAGGGTTATGAACACTGAAGCTTTCTTT. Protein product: CASSLDRVMNTEAFF.